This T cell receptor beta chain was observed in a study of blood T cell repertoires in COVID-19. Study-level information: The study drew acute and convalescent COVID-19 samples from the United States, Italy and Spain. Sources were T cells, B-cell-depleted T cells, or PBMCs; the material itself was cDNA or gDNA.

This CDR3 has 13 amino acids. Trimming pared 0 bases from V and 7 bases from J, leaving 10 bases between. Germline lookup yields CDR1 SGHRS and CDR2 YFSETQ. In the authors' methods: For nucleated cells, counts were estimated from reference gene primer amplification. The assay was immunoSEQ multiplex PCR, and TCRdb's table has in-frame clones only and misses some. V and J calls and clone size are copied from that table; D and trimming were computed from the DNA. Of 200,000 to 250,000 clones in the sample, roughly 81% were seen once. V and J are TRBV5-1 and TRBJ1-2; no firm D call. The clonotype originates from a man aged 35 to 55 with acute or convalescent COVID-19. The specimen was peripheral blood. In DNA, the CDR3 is TGCGCCAGCAGCTTGGCCGTCACAAGTGGCTACACCTTC. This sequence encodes CASSLAVTSGYTF.